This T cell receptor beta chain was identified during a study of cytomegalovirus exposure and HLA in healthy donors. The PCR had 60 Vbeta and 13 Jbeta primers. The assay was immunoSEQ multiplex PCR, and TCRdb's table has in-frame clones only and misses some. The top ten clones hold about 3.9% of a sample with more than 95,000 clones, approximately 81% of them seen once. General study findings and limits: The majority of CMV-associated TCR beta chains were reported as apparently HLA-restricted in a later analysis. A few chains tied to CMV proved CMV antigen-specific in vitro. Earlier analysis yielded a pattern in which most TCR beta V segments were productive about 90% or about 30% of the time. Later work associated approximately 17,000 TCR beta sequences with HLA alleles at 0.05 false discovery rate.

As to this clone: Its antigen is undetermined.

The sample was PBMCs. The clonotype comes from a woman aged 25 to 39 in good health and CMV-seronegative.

CDR3 DNA: TGTGCCTGGAGTGTACCCAAAAGAAGACAGGCGCCTTCAACTAATGAAAAACTGTTTTTT. It encodes CAWSVPKRRQAPSTNEKLFF. This rearrangement joins TRBV30 to TRBJ1-4; D is possibly TRBD1 (6 bases). The CDR3 is made up of 20 amino acids. The germline V gene encodes CDR1 GTSNPN and CDR2 SVGIG (reference sequence). V was trimmed by 0 bases and J by 0 bases, leaving 23 bases between them.